This T cell receptor beta chain was obtained from a study of blood T cell repertoires in COVID-19. In the study overall: The United States, Italy and Spain provided the acute and convalescent COVID-19 samples. From T cells, B-cell-depleted T cells, or PBMCs came the material, which was cDNA or gDNA.

V was pared by 7 bases and J by 3 bases, with 6 bases of the junction left unmatched. The CDR3 runs 13 residues. Germline CDR1 is LNHDA and CDR2 is SQIVND (reference sequence). Methods used by the authors: Nucleated cell number was recorded as an estimate derived from reference gene primer amplification. Repertoires were generated with immunoSEQ multiplex PCR, while TCRdb's copy carries only in-frame clones and drops some. The D gene and trimming were derived from the DNA, and the V and J assignments and clone size from that table. Of about 220,000 clones listed, more than 75% are singletons. This clone appeared once.

The sequence was collected from a woman aged 70-85 years with COVID-19, enrolled during active disease. V and J are TRBV19 and TRBJ2-7; 7 positions agree with TRBD1. Material: peripheral blood. This CDR3 is CASKEQGSYEQYF. DNA for the CDR3: TGTGCCAGTAAGGAACAGGGGAGCTACGAGCAGTACTTC. Complete variable domain (other parts from reference TRBV19 and TRBJ2-7): DGGITQSPKYLFRKEGQNVTLSCEQNLNHDAMYWYRQDPGQGLRLIYYSQIVNDFQKGDIAEGYSVSREKKESFPLTVTSAQKNPTAFYLCASKEQGSYEQYFGPGTRLTVT.